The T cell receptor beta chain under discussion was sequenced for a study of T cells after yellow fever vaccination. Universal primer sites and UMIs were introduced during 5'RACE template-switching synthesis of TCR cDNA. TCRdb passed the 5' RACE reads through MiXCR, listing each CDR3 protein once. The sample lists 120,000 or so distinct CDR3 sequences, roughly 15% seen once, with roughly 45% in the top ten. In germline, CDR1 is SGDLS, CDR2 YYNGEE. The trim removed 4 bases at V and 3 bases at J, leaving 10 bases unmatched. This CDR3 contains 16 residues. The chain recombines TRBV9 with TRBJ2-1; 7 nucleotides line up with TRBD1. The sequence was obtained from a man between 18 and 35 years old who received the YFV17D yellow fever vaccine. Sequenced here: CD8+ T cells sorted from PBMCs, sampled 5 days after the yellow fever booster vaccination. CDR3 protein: CASSTSRDSDYNEQFF. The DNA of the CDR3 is TGTGCCAGCAGCACATCCCGGGACAGCGACTACAATGAGCAGTTCTTC.